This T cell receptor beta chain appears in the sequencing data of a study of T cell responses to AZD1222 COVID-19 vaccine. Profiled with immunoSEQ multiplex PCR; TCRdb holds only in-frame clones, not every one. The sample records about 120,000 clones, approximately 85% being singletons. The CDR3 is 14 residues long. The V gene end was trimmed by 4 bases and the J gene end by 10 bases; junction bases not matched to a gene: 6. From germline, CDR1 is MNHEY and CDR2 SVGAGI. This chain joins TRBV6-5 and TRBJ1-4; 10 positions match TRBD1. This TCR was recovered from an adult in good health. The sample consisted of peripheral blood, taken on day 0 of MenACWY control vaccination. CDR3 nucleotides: TGTGCCAGCAGTTCCGGGACAGGGGTTTTAAAACTGTTTTTT. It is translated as CASSSGTGVLKLFF.